The T cell receptor beta chain described here comes from a study of cytomegalovirus exposure and HLA in healthy donors. Study results and caveats: Accurate predictions that matched the HLA-A and HLA-B alleles of most subjects were reportedly made from TCR beta sequences. Later on, an analysis found that several of the most significant clusters appeared to be linked to common viral pathogens, which included parvovirus B19.

This PCR relied on a set of 60 Vbeta primers and 13 Jbeta primers. Repertoires were generated with immunoSEQ multiplex PCR, while TCRdb's copy carries only in-frame clones and drops some. Found here are approximately 170,000 clones, 81% of them singletons; the top ten hold 1% to 1.5%. Notes on this clone: The antigen is not known. A read error may produce the germline difference seen at one junction end.

The TCR originated in a man aged 50-59 years in good health and CMV-seropositive. Material: PBMCs.

CDR3 bases: TGTGCCAGCAGCGCCCAGGGAGGGGCAGGGGCCAACGTCCCGACTTTC. This translates into CASSAQGGAGANVPTF. The chain links TRBV9 to TRBJ2-6; the D gene is possibly TRBD2 (7 bases). Germline V CDR1 and CDR2: SGDLS, YYNGEE. The CDR3 has 16 amino acids.